The clone carrying this T cell receptor (beta chain) was seen only a few times. The antigen is undetermined. This specimen comes from a study of regulatory T cells in long-lasting Graves disease. The study, taken as a whole, reports: Persistent patients had more shared public clonotypes (around 3,000) than new patients (about 880).

The germline V gene has CDR1 LGHDT and CDR2 YNNKEL (reference sequence). The CDR3 contains 15 residues. V shed 4 bases and J 2 bases; nucleotides not matched to a gene: 7. Time point: newly diagnosed GD, antithyroid drugs for less than 3 months. Generation of the TCR library employed RNA extracted from PBMCs. Construction of the TCR beta libraries employed iRepertoire HTBI primers in conjunction with Arm-PCR of CDR3 regions. One entry per CDR3 protein results from TCRdb running MiXCR on the multiplex PCR reads. This table holds hundreds of thousands of distinct CDR3 sequences, around 17% found once. The same specimen was also included in a second study, on T cells in Graves' hyperthyroidism and ophthalmopathy. That study reports: A lack of ophthalmopathy progression within 18 months defined stable Graves' hyperthyroidism.

The specimen was peripheral blood mononuclear cells (PBMCs), collected at new diagnosis, from a patient treated with antithyroid drugs. The chain joins TRBV3-1 to TRBJ2-5; 7 bases map to TRBD1. The source is a man aged 40-50 years with Graves disease. The chain's CDR3 is CASSPRGTDQETQYF. The CDR3 nucleotides read TGTGCCAGCAGCCCTAGAGGGACAGATCAAGAGACCCAGTACTTC.